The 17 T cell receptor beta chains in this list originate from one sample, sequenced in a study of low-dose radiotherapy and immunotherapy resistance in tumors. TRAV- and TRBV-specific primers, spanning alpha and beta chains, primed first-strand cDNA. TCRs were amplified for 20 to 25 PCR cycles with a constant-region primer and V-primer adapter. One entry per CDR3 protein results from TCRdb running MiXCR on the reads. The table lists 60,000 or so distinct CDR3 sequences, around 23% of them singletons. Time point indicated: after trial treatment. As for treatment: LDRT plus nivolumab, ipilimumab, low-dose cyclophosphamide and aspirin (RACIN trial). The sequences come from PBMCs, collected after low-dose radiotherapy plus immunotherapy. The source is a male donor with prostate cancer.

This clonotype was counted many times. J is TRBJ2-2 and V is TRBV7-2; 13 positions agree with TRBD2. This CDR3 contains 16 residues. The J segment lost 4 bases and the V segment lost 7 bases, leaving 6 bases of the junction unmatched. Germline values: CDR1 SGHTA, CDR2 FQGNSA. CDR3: CASMTSGGSFTGELFF. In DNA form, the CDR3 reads TGTGCCAGCATGACTAGCGGGGGGTCCTTCACCGGGGAGCTGTTTTTT. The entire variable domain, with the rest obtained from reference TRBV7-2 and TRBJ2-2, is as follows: GAGVSQSPSNKVTEKGKDVELRCDPISGHTALYWYRQSLGQGLEFLIYFQGNSAPDKSGLPSDRFSAERTGGSVSTLTIQRTQQEDSAVYLCASMTSGGSFTGELFFGEGSRLTVL.

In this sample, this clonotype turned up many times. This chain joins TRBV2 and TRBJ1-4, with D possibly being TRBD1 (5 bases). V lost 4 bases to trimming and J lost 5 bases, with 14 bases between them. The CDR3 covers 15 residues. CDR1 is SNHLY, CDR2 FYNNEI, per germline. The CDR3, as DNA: TGTGCCAGCAGTGTCCTAGGACACCGCAATGAAAAACTGTTTTTT. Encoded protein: CASSVLGHRNEKLFF.

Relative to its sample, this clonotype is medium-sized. The CDR3 coding sequence is TGTGCCAGCAGTCGGACTAGCGGCGAGCAGTTCTTC. Residues: CASSRTSGEQFF. The genes are TRBV12-3 or TRBV12-4 and TRBJ2-1; 10 positions agree with TRBD2. J gave up 10 bases and V 5 bases, and 2 bases lay outside the gene matches. The CDR3 loop spans 12 amino acids.

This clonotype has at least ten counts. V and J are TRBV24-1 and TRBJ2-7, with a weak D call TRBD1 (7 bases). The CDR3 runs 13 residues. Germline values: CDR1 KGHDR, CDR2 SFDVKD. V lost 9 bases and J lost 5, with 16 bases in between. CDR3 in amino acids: CATGSEGADEQYF. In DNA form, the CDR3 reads TGTGCCACCGGCTCGGAGGGGGCGGACGAGCAGTACTTC.

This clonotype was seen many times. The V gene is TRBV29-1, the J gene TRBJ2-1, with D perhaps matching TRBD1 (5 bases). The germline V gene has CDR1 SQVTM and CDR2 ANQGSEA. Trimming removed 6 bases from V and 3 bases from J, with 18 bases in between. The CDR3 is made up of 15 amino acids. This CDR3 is CSVSSARANYNEQFF. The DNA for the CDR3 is TGCAGCGTGTCCTCTGCCAGGGCCAACTACAATGAGCAGTTCTTC.

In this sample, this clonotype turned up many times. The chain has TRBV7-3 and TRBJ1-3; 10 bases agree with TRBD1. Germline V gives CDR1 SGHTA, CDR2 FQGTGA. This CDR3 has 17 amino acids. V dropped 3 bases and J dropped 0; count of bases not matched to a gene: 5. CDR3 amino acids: CASSLTGTGDSGNTIYF. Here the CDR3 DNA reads TGTGCCAGCAGCTTGACCGGGACAGGGGACTCTGGAAACACCATATATTTT.

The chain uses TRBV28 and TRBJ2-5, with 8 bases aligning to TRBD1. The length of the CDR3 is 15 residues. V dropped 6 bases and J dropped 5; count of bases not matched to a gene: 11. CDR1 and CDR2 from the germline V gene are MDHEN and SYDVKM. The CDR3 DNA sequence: TGTGCCAGCAGCGACCCCGGGACAGGCTTTGAGACCCAGTACTTC. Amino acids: CASSDPGTGFETQYF.

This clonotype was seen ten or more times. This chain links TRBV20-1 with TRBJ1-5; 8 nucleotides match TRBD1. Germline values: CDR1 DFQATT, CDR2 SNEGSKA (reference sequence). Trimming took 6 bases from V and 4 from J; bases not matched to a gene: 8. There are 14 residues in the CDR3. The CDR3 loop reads CSAAPGQGNQPQHF. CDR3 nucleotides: TGCAGTGCCGCCCCCGGACAGGGTAATCAGCCCCAGCATTTT.

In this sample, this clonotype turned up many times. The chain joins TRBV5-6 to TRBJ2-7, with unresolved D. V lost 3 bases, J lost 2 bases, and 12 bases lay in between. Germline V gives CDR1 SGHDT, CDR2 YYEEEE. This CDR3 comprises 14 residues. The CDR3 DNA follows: TGTGCCAGCAGCTCAACTAAGTTGGCCTACGAGCAGTACTTC. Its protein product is CASSSTKLAYEQYF.

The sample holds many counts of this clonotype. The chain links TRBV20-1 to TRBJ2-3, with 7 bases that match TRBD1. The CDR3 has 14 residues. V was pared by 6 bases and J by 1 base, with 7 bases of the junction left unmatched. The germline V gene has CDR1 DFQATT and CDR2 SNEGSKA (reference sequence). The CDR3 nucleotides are TGCAGTGCCAGACGACAGGGAGGCACAGATACGCAGTATTTT. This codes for CSARRQGGTDTQYF.

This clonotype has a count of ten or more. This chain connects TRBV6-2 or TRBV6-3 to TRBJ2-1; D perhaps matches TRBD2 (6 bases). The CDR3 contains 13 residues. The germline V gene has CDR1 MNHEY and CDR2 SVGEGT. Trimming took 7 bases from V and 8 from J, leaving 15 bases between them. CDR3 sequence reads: CASTDGGRDEQFF. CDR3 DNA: TGTGCCAGCACCGACGGGGGTAGGGATGAGCAGTTCTTC.

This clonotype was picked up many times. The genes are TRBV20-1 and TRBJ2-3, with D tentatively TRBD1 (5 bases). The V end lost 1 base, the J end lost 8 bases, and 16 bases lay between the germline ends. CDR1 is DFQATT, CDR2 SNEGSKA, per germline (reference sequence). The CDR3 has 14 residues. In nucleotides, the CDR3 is TGCAGTGCTAGAGCCACGGTGCAGGGCGGTACGCAGTATTTT. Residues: CSARATVQGGTQYF.

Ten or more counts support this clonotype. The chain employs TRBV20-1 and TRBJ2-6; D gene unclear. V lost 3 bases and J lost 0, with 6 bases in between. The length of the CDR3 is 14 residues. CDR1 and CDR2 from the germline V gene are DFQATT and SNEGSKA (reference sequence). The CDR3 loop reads CSASPGSGANVLTF. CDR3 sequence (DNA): TGCAGTGCTAGTCCCGGCTCTGGGGCCAACGTCCTGACTTTC.

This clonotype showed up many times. For the CDR3, the DNA is TGTGCCAGCAGACAAGAAACAGCGAACACCGGGGAGCTGTTTTTT. This gives the protein CASRQETANTGELFF. This chain links TRBV7-9 with TRBJ2-2, with D hard to call. Looked up from germline, CDR1 is SEHNR and CDR2 is FQNEAQ (reference sequence). The CDR3 contains 15 residues. The V gene lost 6 bases and the J gene lost 0 bases, with 11 bases spanning the gap.

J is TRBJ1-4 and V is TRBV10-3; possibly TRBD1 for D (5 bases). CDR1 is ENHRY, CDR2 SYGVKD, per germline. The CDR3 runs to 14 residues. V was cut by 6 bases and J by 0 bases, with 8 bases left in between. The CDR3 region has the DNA TGTGCCATCAGCGGGGCGCCAACTAATGAAAAACTGTTTTTT. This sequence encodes CAISGAPTNEKLFF.

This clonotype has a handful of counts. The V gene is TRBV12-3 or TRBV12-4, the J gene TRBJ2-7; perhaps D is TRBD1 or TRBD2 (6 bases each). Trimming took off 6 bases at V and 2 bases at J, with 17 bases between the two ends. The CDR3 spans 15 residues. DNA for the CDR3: TGTGCCAGCAGCTTGGGGGCGGGGCAAACCTACGAGCAGTACTTC. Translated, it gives CASSLGAGQTYEQYF.

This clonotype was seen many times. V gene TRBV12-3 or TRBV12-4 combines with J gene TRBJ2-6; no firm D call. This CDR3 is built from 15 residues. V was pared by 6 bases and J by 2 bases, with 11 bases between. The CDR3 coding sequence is TGTGCCAGCAGACCTTACACAGCTGGGGCCAACGTCCTGACTTTC. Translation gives CASRPYTAGANVLTF.